Reported below is one T cell receptor (beta chain). Which antigen it targets is not known. There are no base qualities to consult, and no much larger clone falls within one base. The sample originates from a study of cytomegalovirus exposure and HLA in healthy donors (dated by TCRdb to 2016 to 2017). General notes on the study: An earlier analysis of approximately 600 of the donors reported 250 to 350 Gb of sequence data and around 120 million unique TCR beta sequences from about 180 million T cells. An early release that covered some 640 HLA-typed donors contained 300 to 350 gigabases of sequencing data and 85 million to 100 million unique TCR sequences. Of the roughly 400 genotyped donors, approximately 80% were placed in the genetic ancestry cluster associated with self-reported Caucasian donors. The study was designed to test whether signatures of past pathogen exposure could be identified by cataloging public T cell receptors. The T cell repertoires of some 700 subjects were profiled by immunosequencing and related to cytomegalovirus serostatus. Besides the first cohort of 666 subjects, a separate validation cohort made up of 95 to 150 different subjects was used. To predict cytomegalovirus infection status, the study brought together high-throughput TCR immunosequencing, statistical association of individual TCRs with disease status, and machine learning. A later analysis re-examined previously published TCR beta repertoires from about 700 donors and added high-resolution HLA genotyping to investigate patterns of TCR occurrence. In the later analysis, no new phenotypic data were used to find candidate immune exposures; instead, reliance was placed on TCR beta sequences and their occurrence across donors. An earlier analysis of several hundred of the donors used high-throughput TCR beta sequencing to judge whether each TCR beta V gene segment behaved as functional or pseudogenic. Donor age, sex, ethnicity and CMV serostatus were collected together with the repertoire data. A later genetic analysis took genome-wide SNP genotypes for about three fifths of the roughly 700 donors and used that subset as a discovery cohort. Every repertoire in the discovery cohort had been generated on one and the same sequencing platform. HLA typing covered class I and class II loci at four-digit resolution. The number of typed donors differed by locus: roughly 629-640 for A, B, C, DRB1 and DQB1; some 540 for DQA1; 606 for DPA1; and roughly 490 for DPB1. A few DR-DQ haplotypes were handled as single units for association and clustering because linkage in the cohort was strong. Among 398 genotyped donors of the cohort, an average of roughly 240,000 unique TCR beta nucleotide sequences were sequenced per donor, about a sixth of them non-productive. On the study overall, not on this receptor specifically: Across donors, most TCR sequences were observed very rarely, whereas some public TCRs were present in many individuals. According to a later genetic analysis, donors in an Asian-associated ancestry cluster had fewer N-insertions in productive TCRs than the approximately 630-donor mean. A further reported finding was that TCR beta sequences accurately predicted the HLA-A and HLA-B alleles for most subjects in the first cohort. The authors suggested that the approach could potentially be generalized to other disease states and immunological phenotypes. Linkage disequilibrium might explain the correlated functional status among segregating V segments, but an unknown experimental factor could not be ruled out. Presence/absence analyses assumed roughly uniform sequencing depth across donors, an assumption that may not hold. In both the original and validation cohorts, the classifier was reported to diagnose cytomegalovirus status with high specificity and sensitivity. Three of the identified cytomegalovirus-associated TCR beta chains were confirmed in vitro to be specific for cytomegalovirus antigens. A later genetic analysis associated a missense DCLRE1C variant with V-gene and J-gene trimming of TCR beta chains, and an independent cohort replicated the association. Several of the top co-occurrence clusters appeared to be linked to parvovirus B19, influenza, CMV and Epstein-Barr virus, according to a later analysis. The only immune exposure information available for the cohort was CMV serostatus. A later analysis found that HLA-associated TCR beta chains were more clonally expanded and had lower generation probabilities than equally common non-associated chains. In a later analysis, the rate of TCR association differed among HLA loci, with DRB1 alleles having the most associated TCRs and HLA-C alleles having the fewest. In a later analysis, around 17,000 TCR beta sequences were associated with specific HLA alleles at a false discovery rate of 0.05. Because some donors lacked HLA typing at each locus, the association tests relied only on the typed subset. The study gave a list of about 150 TCR beta chains associated with cytomegalovirus. Because counts were too low, some 17 rarely observed V segments, including chromosome 9 orphons, were excluded from the earlier analysis of a few hundred of the donors. Only TCR beta chains were sequenced in this cohort, and the absence of alpha or paired-chain data limited detectable features. Assigning TCR associations to individual alleles was difficult when HLA alleles, especially DR and DQ, strongly co-occurred. A cluster of highly shared sequence variants was judged likely to represent a technical artifact of the sequencing pipeline. Some IMGT-functional V segments, including TRBV6-2 and TRBV6-3, could not be told apart with the 87-base-pair reads, so those segments were excluded. In an earlier analysis of approximately 590 of the donors, most TCR beta V segments appeared in productive rearrangements about 87% or about 30% of the time, broadly matching IMGT annotations. According to a later analysis, most CMV-associated TCR beta chains appeared to be HLA-restricted, and the HLA associations seemed to be driven largely by CMV exposure.

Library method: the immunoSEQ multiplex PCR assay. The multiplex PCR relied on a mix of 60 forward primers for TCR Vbeta segments and 13 reverse primers for TCR Jbeta segments. Amplification of the CDR3 region of rearranged TCR beta genes was performed with a multiplex PCR assay on genomic DNA. Amplified TCR beta libraries were sequenced as 87-base-pair reads on the Illumina HiSeq System. On the authors' methods: In a later analysis, some 80 million unique TCR beta chains were counted across the 650 to 750 repertoires, and around 11 million of these chains were shared by at least two donors. To remove PCR and sequencing errors, raw reads were error-corrected and collapsed into unique sequences using a nearest-neighbor algorithm that merged closely related sequences. To assign V, D and J gene segments, CDR3 sequences were aligned to IMGT reference sequences. For a sequence to be retained, at least a six-nucleotide match to both a V gene segment and a J gene segment was required. A rearrangement counted as productive if the CDR3 had no stop codons and remained in frame with V and J, and every other rearrangement counted as non-productive. CDR3 was defined by IMGT convention, running from the second conserved V-encoded cysteine to the conserved J-encoded phenylalanine. Sequences without an unambiguous match to a single V gene segment were excluded from the earlier analysis of about 600 of the donors. An earlier analysis of over 450 of the donors classified V segments as functional when productive rearrangements were above 56.7% and as segregating when the standard deviation between donors was above 5%. A statistical classification framework was developed to diagnose cytomegalovirus status using the catalog of TCR beta chain sequences. In a later analysis, TCR nucleotide sequences were compared against IMGT/GENE-DB human TR gene sequences so that V and J genes could be assigned. The TCRdist pipeline was used in a later analysis to assign CDR3 sequences and most-parsimonious VDJ recombination scenarios. In a later analysis, every TCR beta chain was defined by the combination of its CDR3 amino acid sequence and its V-gene family, and reads without a unique V-gene family were dropped. To address suspected cross-contamination and a sequencing artifact, a later analysis removed over 500 highly shared, low-generation-probability nucleotide sequences. In a later analysis, a clonal expansion index for each public chain was calculated from normalized within-repertoire ranks of inferred template counts. A later analysis computed generation probabilities with a VDJ recombination model fitted to out-of-frame rearrangements, and checked the results against IGoR. In a later analysis, TCR-TCR, TCR-HLA and TCR-CMV co-occurrence was scored with hypergeometric tests, and a repertoire-size bias correction was applied to TCR pairs. False discovery rates were estimated in a later analysis by permuting HLA or CMV assignments 20 times. In a later analysis, co-occurring TCRs were grouped with DBSCAN, and TCRdist sequence similarity was added when clustering was performed within HLA-allele-positive subsets. Co-occurrence clustering excluded repertoires with fewer than 30,000 or more than 120,000 public chains, plus five with anomalous nucleotide sharing. TCRdb retrieved this table from immuneACCESS and kept in-frame rearrangements only. Not all clones are present; in checked studies, unresolved V genes account for under half, and no reason is known for the remainder. V and J calls and clone size are given by that table; D and trimming were obtained from the DNA. The sample table holds around 160,000 clones, of which more than 65% were seen once. 2.8% of the sample comes from the top ten.

The cohort consisted of 670 or so healthy bone marrow donors. Cohort members were all nominally healthy when sampled, although unrecorded immune exposures were likely present. The donor was CMV seropositive and was included in the group of about 290 seropositive cohort members. Each donor provided a peripheral blood sample, and peripheral blood mononuclear cells were used for TCR beta sequencing. Genomic DNA extraction from the blood cell samples was performed with the Qiagen DNeasy Blood Extraction Kit. From the cysteine through the phenylalanine, the CDR3 covers 14 amino acids. Just the 42-base CDR3 DNA is kept, in frame starting at base 1. The germline V gene supplies CDR1 SNHLY and CDR2 FYNNEI. Deletion took 7 bases off V and 3 bases off J, with a span of 16 bases between the germline ends.

Recombination joined TRBV2 with TRBJ2-7; no D segment can be confidently identified. Sequenced material: PBMCs. The receptor was derived from a woman between 35 and 50 years old in good health and CMV-seropositive. Read as DNA, the sequence is TGTGCCAGCACCGCAGGTACGGATTTCTACGAGCAGTACTTC. It translates to CASTAGTDFYEQYF.